The 7 T cell receptor beta chains reported below all come from one sample, sequenced in a study of shared clonotypes between healthy human individuals. Only in-frame clones appear in the TCRdb table, and some are missing; sequencing was by immunoSEQ multiplex PCR. This table holds hundreds of thousands of clones, approximately 77% found once. Sequenced material: PBMCs. The receptors shown here come from a middle-aged woman in good health. Some clones in this sample may be carry-over from other donors' samples.

The rearrangement uses TRBV2 and TRBJ2-2; 12 nucleotides align to TRBD2. V lost 5 bases and J lost 4; bases outside the gene matches: 2. This CDR3 contains 15 residues. Per the germline V gene, CDR1 is SNHLY and CDR2 is FYNNEI. The CDR3 sequence is CASSQLAGGTGELFF. For the CDR3, the DNA is TGTGCCAGCAGTCAACTAGCGGGGGGCACCGGGGAGCTGTTTTTT.

This rearrangement joins TRBV30 to TRBJ2-5; 10 nucleotides agree with TRBD1. CDR3 length equals 14 residues. Germline values: CDR1 GTSNPN, CDR2 SVGIG (reference sequence). V shed 8 bases and J 5 bases; nucleotides not matched to a gene: 11. This CDR3 reads CAVPRQGAGETQYF. DNA of the CDR3: TGTGCCGTTCCCAGACAGGGGGCTGGTGAGACCCAGTACTTC.

This chain connects TRBV7-8 to TRBJ2-7; 8 nucleotides line up with TRBD1. V lost 4 bases and J lost 5; bases outside the gene matches: 10. This CDR3 is 15 amino acids long. CDR1 and CDR2 (germline): SGHVS, FQNEAQ. The CDR3 bases are TGTGCCAGCAGCTCCCAAGGACAGGGAGTCCACGAGCAGTACTTC. This codes for CASSSQGQGVHEQYF.

The CDR3 DNA is TGCGCCAGCAGCTTGGCCGAGGCTGGACACACCGGGGAGCTGTTTTTT. The encoded protein is CASSLAEAGHTGELFF. The chain couples TRBV5-1 to TRBJ2-2; D gene unclear. The CDR3 consists of 16 residues. CDR1 SGHRS and CDR2 YFSETQ come from the germline V gene. V was pared by 0 bases and J by 3 bases, with 12 bases between.

The chain uses TRBV4-2 and TRBJ2-2; D unclear. Per germline, CDR1 LGHNA and CDR2 YNFKEQ. Between the trimmed V and J ends, which lost 6 bases and 5 bases, there was a span of 4 bases. There are 11 residues in the CDR3. The DNA of the CDR3 is TGTGCCAGCAGTCAAACCGGGGAGCTGTTTTTT. As protein: CASSQTGELFF.

The rearrangement links TRBV28 to TRBJ2-1; perhaps TRBD2 as D (6 bases). The CDR3 sequence is 13 residues long. The V gene lost 6 bases and the J gene lost 8 bases, with 14 bases spanning the gap. CDR1 and CDR2 from the germline V gene are MDHEN and SYDVKM. The CDR3 sequence is CASSTSLLDEQFF. The CDR3 DNA follows: TGTGCCAGCAGCACTAGCTTGCTTGATGAGCAGTTCTTC.

This clone has just a few counts. V usage is TRBV18 and J usage is TRBJ2-5; the match to TRBD1 covers 7 bases. The closer fit of TRBJ2-7 to the DNA end suggests the J call may be wrong. Germline assignment: CDR1 KGHSH and CDR2 LQKENI. The CDR3 runs 14 residues. The CDR3 DNA follows: TGTGCCAGCTCACCCAGACAGGGAACCTACGAGCAGTACTTC. The encoded protein is CASSPRQGTYEQYF.